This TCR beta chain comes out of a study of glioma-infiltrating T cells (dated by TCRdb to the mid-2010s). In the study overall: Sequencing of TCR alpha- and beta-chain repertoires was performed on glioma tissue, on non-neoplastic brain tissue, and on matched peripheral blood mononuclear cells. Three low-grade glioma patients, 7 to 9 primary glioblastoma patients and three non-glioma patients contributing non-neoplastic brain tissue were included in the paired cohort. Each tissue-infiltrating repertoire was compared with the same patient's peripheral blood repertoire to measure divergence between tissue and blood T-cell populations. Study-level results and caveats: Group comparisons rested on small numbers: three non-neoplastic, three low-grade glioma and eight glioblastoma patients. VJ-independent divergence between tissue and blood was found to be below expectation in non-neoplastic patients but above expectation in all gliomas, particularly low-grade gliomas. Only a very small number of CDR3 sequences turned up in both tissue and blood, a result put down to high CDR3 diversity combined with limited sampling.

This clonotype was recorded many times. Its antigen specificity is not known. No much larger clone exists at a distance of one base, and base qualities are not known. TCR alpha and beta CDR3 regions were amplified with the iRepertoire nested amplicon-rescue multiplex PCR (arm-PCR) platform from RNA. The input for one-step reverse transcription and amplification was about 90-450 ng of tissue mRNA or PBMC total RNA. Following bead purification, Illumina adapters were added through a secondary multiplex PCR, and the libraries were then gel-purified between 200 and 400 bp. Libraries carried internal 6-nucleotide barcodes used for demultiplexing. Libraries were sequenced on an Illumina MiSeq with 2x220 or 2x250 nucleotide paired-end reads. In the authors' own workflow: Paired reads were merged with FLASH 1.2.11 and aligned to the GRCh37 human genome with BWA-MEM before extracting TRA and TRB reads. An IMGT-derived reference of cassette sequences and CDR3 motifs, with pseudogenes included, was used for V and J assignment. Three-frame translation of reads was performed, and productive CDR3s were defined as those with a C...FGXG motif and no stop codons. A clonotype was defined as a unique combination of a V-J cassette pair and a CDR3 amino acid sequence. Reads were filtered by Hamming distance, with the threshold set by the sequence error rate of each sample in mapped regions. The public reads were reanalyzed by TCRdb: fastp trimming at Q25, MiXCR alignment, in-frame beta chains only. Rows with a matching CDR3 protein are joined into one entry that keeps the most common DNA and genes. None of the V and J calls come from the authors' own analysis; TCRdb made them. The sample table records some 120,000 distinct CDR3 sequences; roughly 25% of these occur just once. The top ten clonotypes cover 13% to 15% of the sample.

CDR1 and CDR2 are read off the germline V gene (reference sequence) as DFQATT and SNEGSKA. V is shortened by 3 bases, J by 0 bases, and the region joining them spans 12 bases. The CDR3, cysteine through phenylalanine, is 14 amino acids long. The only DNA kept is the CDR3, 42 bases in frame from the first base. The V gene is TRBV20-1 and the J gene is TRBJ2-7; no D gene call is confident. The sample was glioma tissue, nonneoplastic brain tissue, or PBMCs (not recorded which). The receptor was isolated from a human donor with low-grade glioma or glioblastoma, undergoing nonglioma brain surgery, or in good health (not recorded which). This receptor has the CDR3 CSARLGQLSYEQYF. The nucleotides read TGCAGTGCTAGGCTAGGCCAGCTCTCCTACGAGCAGTACTTC.